This T cell receptor beta chain derives from a study of beta chain features in type 1 diabetes. Expressed TCRB transcripts got sequenced, as all isolated RNA was reverse transcribed. Assay used: immunoSEQ multiplex PCR; TCRdb lists only in-frame clones, some missing. The sample records hundreds of thousands of clones, less than 20% being singletons. Study conclusions and caveats: Type 1 diabetes patients had fewer VDJ junction insertions and more deletions.

This clone was detected only a few times. The antigen remains unidentified. The sequencing input was naive CD4+ T cells from blood. This TCR came from a man younger than 30 in good health.

The CDR3 nucleotides read TGTGCCAGCAGCGTAGCTCTCTGGGACAACCCCTACGAGCAGTACTTC. The encoded protein is CASSVALWDNPYEQYF. V gene TRBV9 combines with J gene TRBJ2-7; TRBD1 is a possible D gene (6 bases). The germline gives CDR1 SGDLS, CDR2 YYNGEE. V shed 0 bases and J shed 2 bases, with 15 bases lying between them. The CDR3 extends over 16 amino acids.